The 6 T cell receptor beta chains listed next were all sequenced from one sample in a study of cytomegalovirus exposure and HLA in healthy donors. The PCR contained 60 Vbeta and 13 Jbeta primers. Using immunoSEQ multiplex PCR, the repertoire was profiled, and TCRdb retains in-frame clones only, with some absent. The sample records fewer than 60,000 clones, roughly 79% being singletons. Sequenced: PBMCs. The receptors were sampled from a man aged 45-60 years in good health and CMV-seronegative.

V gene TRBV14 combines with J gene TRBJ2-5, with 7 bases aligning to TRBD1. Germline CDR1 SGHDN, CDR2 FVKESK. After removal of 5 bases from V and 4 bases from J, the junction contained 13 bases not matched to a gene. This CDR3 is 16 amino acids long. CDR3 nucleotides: TGTGCCAGCAGCTCAAGACAGACAGGGATTGGAGAGACCCAGTACTTC. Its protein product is CASSSRQTGIGETQYF.

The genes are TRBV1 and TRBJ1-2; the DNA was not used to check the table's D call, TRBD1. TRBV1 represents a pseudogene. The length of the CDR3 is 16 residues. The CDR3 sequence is CTSPAKRGNCHYGYTF. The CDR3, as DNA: TGCACCAGCCCAGCCAAGAGGGGGAACTGTCACTATGGCTACACCTTC.

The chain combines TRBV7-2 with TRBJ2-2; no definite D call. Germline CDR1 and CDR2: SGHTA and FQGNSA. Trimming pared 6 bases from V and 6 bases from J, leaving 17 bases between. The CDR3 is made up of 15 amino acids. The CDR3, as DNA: TGTGCCAGCAGTTCCTTAAACGCCCAGTCCGGGGAGCTGTTTTTT. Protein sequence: CASSSLNAQSGELFF.

The CDR3 sequence: CASSLAAGDTQYF. CDR3 nucleotide sequence: TGTGCCAGCAGCTTAGCAGCCGGGGATACGCAGTATTTT. The V gene is TRBV7-9, the J gene TRBJ2-3; D is undetermined. V lost 0 bases, J lost 6 bases, and 7 bases lay in between. Germline loops: CDR1 SEHNR, CDR2 FQNEAQ (reference sequence). The CDR3 runs 13 residues.

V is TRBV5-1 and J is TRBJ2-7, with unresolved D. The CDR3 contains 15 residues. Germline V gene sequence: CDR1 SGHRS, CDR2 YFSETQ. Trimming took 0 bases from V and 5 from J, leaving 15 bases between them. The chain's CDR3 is CASSLVLGKSDEQYF. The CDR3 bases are TGCGCCAGCAGCTTGGTGCTTGGCAAGTCCGACGAGCAGTACTTC.

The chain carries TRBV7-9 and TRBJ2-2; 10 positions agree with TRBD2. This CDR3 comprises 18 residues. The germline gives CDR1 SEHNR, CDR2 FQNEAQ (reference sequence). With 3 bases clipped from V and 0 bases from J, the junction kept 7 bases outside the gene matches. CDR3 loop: CASSLKLAGPSNTGELFF. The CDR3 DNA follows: TGTGCCAGCAGCTTGAAACTAGCGGGGCCATCGAACACCGGGGAGCTGTTTTTT.